Below, one TCR beta chain is given with its context. The treatment was: oral pan-JAK inhibitor, 5-10 mg twice daily. Collected material from alopecia areata patients comprised lesional scalp punch biopsies and peripheral blood. Using a FACSAria, the CD4+ and CD8+ T cells were sorted from the PBMCs. This CDR3 is built from 17 residues. After removal of 7 bases from V and 11 bases from J, the junction contained 14 bases not matched to a gene. Germline V gene sequence: CDR1 MDHEN, CDR2 SYDVKM. The sample comes from a study of CD8+ T cells in alopecia areata. The authors extracted RNA and reverse transcribed it into cDNA as the sequencing template. Repertoires were generated with immunoSEQ multiplex PCR, while TCRdb's copy carries only in-frame clones and drops some. The sample has around 70,000 clones; roughly 28% are singletons.

This specimen consisted of CD8+ T cells sorted from blood, obtained at week 4, from a patient treated with tofacitinib. The TCR was taken from a human donor with alopecia areata. This chain links TRBV28 with TRBJ2-4; 16 nucleotides match TRBD2. The CDR3 is CASTQDTGTSGRAVQYF. In nucleotides, the CDR3 is TGTGCCAGCACCCAGGATACCGGGACTAGCGGGAGGGCGGTTCAGTACTTC.